These T cell receptor beta chains were read from a single sample in a study of graft-versus-host responses after intestinal transplantation. The antigens for these receptors are not known. The data were produced by immunoSEQ multiplex PCR, yet TCRdb's version contains in-frame clones alone and is incomplete. Of about 90,000 clones in the sample, approximately 92% were seen once. Material: unstimulated CD8+ T cells sorted from spleen or lymph node cells, obtained before transplant. The receptors come from a human donor who was the organ donor for an intestinal transplant. Both conserved end residues are part of each CDR3. A D gene is named only where the DNA matches it firmly. A clone size is listed for some rows: how often the clone was seen (once, few, many), or a class if it is expanded.

j_call v_call d_call clone_size cdr3_length cdr3_nt cdr3_aa
TRBJ2-1 TRBV7-8 . . 15 TGTGCCAGCAGCTTGACACGGGTTGGGGGGATGGGGCAGTTCTTC CASSLTRVGGMGQFF
TRBJ1-2 TRBV28 . . 11 TGTGCCAGCAGCACTCGGGAGGGCTACACCTTC CASSTREGYTF
TRBJ1-6 TRBV5-4 . . 13 TGCGCCAGCAGTTTTCGGGGGGATTCACCCCTCCACTTT CASSFRGDSPLHF
TRBJ1-5 TRBV28 TRBD1 . 13 TGTGCCAGCTCCCAGGGGGGTTTGCAGCCCCAGCATTTT CASSQGGLQPQHF
TRBJ2-1 TRBV4-3 . . 18 TGCGCCAGCAGCCAAGAGAGGGCGGGGGCCCCGCCTTACAATGAGCAGTTCTTC CASSQERAGAPPYNEQFF
TRBJ2-1 TRBV7-3 TRBD1 . 19 TGTGCCAGCAGCTTATTCTGGGTTCCTTGGGACAGGGGCAACAATGAGCAGTTCTTC CASSLFWVPWDRGNNEQFF
TRBJ2-1 TRBV6-5 . . 13 TGTGCCAGCAGCCCTTACTATGACAATGAGCAGTTCTTC CASSPYYDNEQFF
TRBJ1-6 TRBV9 . . 14 TGTGCCAGCAGCGGGGGACCAAGGGGGGGGCCCCTCCACTTT CASSGGPRGGPLHF
TRBJ2-7 TRBV10-3 . . 17 TGTGCCATCAGTGAGTCGACGTACGGGCTCCTCCAGGGCGAGCAGTACTTC CAISESTYGLLQGEQYF
TRBJ2-3 TRBV7-7 . . 13 TGTGCTAGCAGCTTGGACTTATGGGATACGCAGTATTTT CASSLDLWDTQYF
TRBJ2-3 TRBV27 TRBD2 . 16 TGTGCCAGCAGTACCGGAAGCGGGAGCAGGGCAGATACGCAGTATTTT CASSTGSGSRADTQYF
TRBJ1-1 TRBV20-1 . . 10 TGCAGTGCTCACGACACTGGGGCTTTCTTT CSAHDTGAFF
TRBJ1-2 TRBV11-2 . . 16 TGTGCCAGCAGCTTAGCACCCGGATTGGGGGGATATCGCTACACCTTC CASSLAPGLGGYRYTF
TRBJ2-7 TRBV7-9 . . 13 TGTGCCAGCAGCTTCCGGGACTCCTACGAGCAGTACTTC CASSFRDSYEQYF
TRBJ2-7 TRBV11-2 TRBD1 . 14 TGTGCCAGCAGCTTGACAGGGGATGCCTACGAGCAGTACTTC CASSLTGDAYEQYF
TRBJ1-2 TRBV7-9 . . 16 TGTGCCAGCAAATCGCCGACCTCGCCGGGTAACTATGGCTACACCTTC CASKSPTSPGNYGYTF
TRBJ2-7 TRBV13 TRBD2 . 17 TGTGCCAGCAGCCTACGGACTAGCGGGGTTCTTACCTACGAGCAGTACTTC CASSLRTSGVLTYEQYF
TRBJ1-1 TRBV6-5 . once 13 TGTGCCAGCAGTGCAGGGGCGAACACTGAAGCTTTCTTT CASSAGANTEAFF
TRBJ2-1 TRBV19 . . 13 TGTGCCTCGTCCTGGGCAACCTACAATGAGCAGTTCTTC CASSWATYNEQFF
TRBJ1-5 TRBV28 . . 14 TGTGCCAGCAGTTGGGAACAGGGTGGGCAGCCCCAGCATTTT CASSWEQGGQPQHF
TRBJ2-1 TRBV7-3 . . 14 TGTGCCAGCAGCATGCACCGGGTTTACAATGAGCAGTTCTTC CASSMHRVYNEQFF
TRBJ1-5 TRBV19 . . 12 TGTGCCAGTACTAACGGAGCCCAGCCCCAGCATTTT CASTNGAQPQHF
TRBJ2-1 TRBV6-1 . . 12 TGTGCCAGCAGTGAAGCGCTACGTGAGCAGTTCTTC CASSEALREQFF
TRBJ2-3 TRBV11-2 TRBD2 . 15 TGTGCCAGCAGGTACAGCGGGAGTGTAGCAGATACGCAGTATTTT CASRYSGSVADTQYF
TRBJ2-7 TRBV7-3 . . 13 TGTGCCAGCAGCTCCGGGACTGGAGGGGAGCAGTACTTC CASSSGTGGEQYF
TRBJ1-3 TRBV7-9 TRBD1 . 18 TGTGCCAGCAGTCATGCCCTGGGGACAGGGGCTTCTGGAAACACCATATATTTT CASSHALGTGASGNTIYF
TRBJ1-5 TRBV27 . . 13 TGTGCCAGCAGTTTGGTGCGGAATCAGCCCCAGCATTTT CASSLVRNQPQHF
TRBJ1-5 TRBV7-2 TRBD1 . 14 TGTGCCAGCAGCCTGACAGGGGGTAATCAGCCCCAGCATTTT CASSLTGGNQPQHF
TRBJ1-5 TRBV28 . . 16 TGTGCCAGCAGTTTTGTGGCGGGGCCTAGCAATCAGCCCCAGCATTTT CASSFVAGPSNQPQHF
TRBJ2-1 TRBV4-2 . . 14 TGTGCCAGCGCCGGCGGGATATCCTACAATGAGCAGTTCTTC CASAGGISYNEQFF
TRBJ2-7 TRBV28 TRBD2 . 16 TGTGCCAGCAGTCGCAACTGGGGACTAGCGGCTTACGAGCAGTACTTC CASSRNWGLAAYEQYF
TRBJ2-1 TRBV7-2 . . 14 TGTGCCAGCAGCAGCCTCCCCGGGGGCAATGAGCAGTTCTTC CASSSLPGGNEQFF
TRBJ2-2 TRBV5-1 TRBD1 . 15 TGCGCCAGCAGCCTGAGGACAGGGAACACCGGGGAGCTGTTTTTT CASSLRTGNTGELFF